This passage covers 26 T cell receptor beta chains from one sample sequenced in a study of PD-1 blockade in classical Hodgkin lymphoma. Repertoires were generated with immunoSEQ multiplex PCR, while TCRdb's copy carries only in-frame clones and drops some. The table includes over 25,000 clones, roughly 76% detected once. Indicated time point: cycle 4 day 1 (C4D1), after more than 5 weeks of nivolumab. Patients all relapsed after autologous stem cell transplantation, and there was variation in brentuximab vedotin exposure. The material was peripheral blood mononuclear cells (PBMCs), obtained before the fourth cycle of nivolumab. These receptor sequences come from a human donor with classical Hodgkin lymphoma.

This clone was seen a handful of times. The gene calls are TRBV9 and TRBJ2-1; 11 bases align to TRBD1. Trimming removed 3 bases from V and 6 bases from J; junction bases left unmatched: 2. The V gene's germline CDR1 is SGDLS and CDR2 YYNGEE. This CDR3 spans 14 amino acids. The CDR3 loop is CASSGTGGFNEQFF. The DNA of the CDR3 is TGTGCCAGCAGCGGGACAGGGGGCTTCAATGAGCAGTTCTTC. The whole variable domain, remainder taken from reference TRBV9 and TRBJ2-1, is DSGVTQTPKHLITATGQRVTLRCSPRSGDLSVYWYQQSLDQGLQFLIQYYNGEERAKGNILERFSAQQFPDLHSELNLSSLELGDSALYFCASSGTGGFNEQFFGPGTRLTVL.

This clone came up a few times. The chain has TRBV14 and TRBJ2-7; unclear D gene. V was trimmed by 3 bases and J by 0 bases, leaving 6 bases between them. Germline lookup yields CDR1 SGHDN and CDR2 FVKESK. CDR3 length: 13 amino acids. The CDR3 here is CASSQVGSYEQYF. CDR3 coding DNA: TGTGCCAGCAGCCAGGTGGGCTCCTACGAGCAGTACTTC. Combining the CDR3 with reference TRBV14 and TRBJ2-7 gives the whole variable domain EAGVTQFPSHSVIEKGQTVTLRCDPISGHDNLYWYRRVMGKEIKFLLHFVKESKQDESGMPNNRFLAERTGGTYSTLKVQPAELEDSGVYFCASSQVGSYEQYFGPGTRLTVT.

This chain connects TRBV7-9 to TRBJ2-1; 10 bases line up with TRBD1. Germline CDR1 and CDR2: SEHNR and FQNEAQ (reference sequence). There are 15 residues in the CDR3. The trim removed 3 bases at V and 5 bases at J, leaving 4 bases unmatched. The CDR3 bases are TGTGCCAGCAGCTTTCCCGGGACAGGGGACAATGAGCAGTTCTTC. It is translated as CASSFPGTGDNEQFF.

By share, this clone counts as medium-sized. The gene calls are TRBV5-1 and TRBJ1-5; 9 positions agree with TRBD1. CDR3 length equals 14 residues. V dropped 4 bases and J dropped 6; count of bases not matched to a gene: 5. In germline, CDR1 is SGHRS, CDR2 YFSETQ. The CDR3 DNA sequence: TGCGCCAGCAGCCCGGGACAGGGAACTCAGCCCCAGCATTTT. Translated: CASSPGQGTQPQHF. Complete variable domain (other parts from reference TRBV5-1 and TRBJ1-5): KAGVTQTPRYLIKTRGQQVTLSCSPISGHRSVSWYQQTPGQGLQFLFEYFSETQRNKGNFPGRFSGRQFSNSRSEMNVSTLELGDSALYLCASSPGQGTQPQHFGDGTRLSIL.

This clone was seen only a few times. This rearrangement joins TRBV4-2 to TRBJ1-1; TRBD1 matches at 8 bases. V was pared by 4 bases and J by 3 bases, with 1 base of the junction left unmatched. The V gene's germline CDR1 is LGHNA and CDR2 YNFKEQ. The CDR3 has 13 residues. The CDR3 loop is CASSPQGDTEAFF. CDR3 nucleotides: TGTGCCAGCAGCCCACAGGGGGACACTGAAGCTTTCTTT.

The gene calls are TRBV14 and TRBJ1-2; D gene uncertain. Trimming took 5 bases from V and 7 from J, leaving 8 bases between them. The CDR3 loop spans 11 amino acids. The germline V gene encodes CDR1 SGHDN and CDR2 FVKESK. CDR3 amino acids: CASSSGPGYTF. CDR3 DNA sequence: TGTGCCAGCAGCTCTGGACCTGGCTACACCTTC.

As concerns this clone: A read error may account for a junction end that differs from germline. The V call is TRBV10-3, the J call TRBJ1-2; 9 nucleotides line up with TRBD1. CDR1 is ENHRY and CDR2 is SYGVKD in the germline V gene. The CDR3 covers 14 residues. The CDR3 DNA sequence: TGTGCCACAACCCCGGACAGGGGTCCATTAACCCCCTTCTTC. Translation gives CATTPDRGPLTPFF.

This chain joins TRBV14 and TRBJ2-1, with D unclear. The length of the CDR3 is 15 residues. Trimming left V 0 bases short and J 9 bases short, with 15 bases between. Looked up from germline, CDR1 is SGHDN and CDR2 is FVKESK. The CDR3 is CASSQDRNSWGEQFF. The CDR3 DNA reads TGTGCCAGCAGCCAAGATCGCAATAGCTGGGGTGAGCAGTTCTTC.

This chain uses TRBV7-9 with TRBJ1-1; no clear D gene. Per germline, CDR1 SEHNR and CDR2 FQNEAQ (reference sequence). The CDR3 runs to 12 residues. With 4 bases removed from V and 4 bases from J, the gap between germline ends came to 7 bases. In nucleotides, the CDR3 is TGTGCCAGCAGCTCGGGGTCCACTGAAGCTTTCTTT. As protein: CASSSGSTEAFF.

The chain uses TRBV4-1 and TRBJ1-2, with D uncertain. Germline lookup yields CDR1 MGHRA and CDR2 YSYEKL. The CDR3 loop spans 14 amino acids. Trimming removed 3 bases at V and 0 bases at J, with 8 bases between. The CDR3 nucleotides read TGCGCCAGCAGCCAGAGTCCCTCTAACTATGGCTACACCTTC. As protein: CASSQSPSNYGYTF.

As regards this clone: One junction end does not reproduce the germline sequence, and a read error may be involved. The genes are TRBV15 and TRBJ1-1; D possibly corresponds to TRBD1 (5 bases). The CDR3 is 15 amino acids. CDR1 LNHNV and CDR2 YYDKDF come from the germline V gene (reference sequence). The CDR3 is CATSRDGSGTPPVAF. DNA of the CDR3: TGTGCCACCAGCAGAGATGGGTCCGGGACCCCCCCCGTGGCATTT.

The chain recombines TRBV15 with TRBJ2-7, with 7 bases that match TRBD1. CDR1 and CDR2 (germline): LNHNV, YYDKDF (reference sequence). This CDR3 region has 14 residues. Trimming took 6 bases from V and 3 from J; bases not matched to a gene: 8. The CDR3 sequence is CATRRANRGYEQYF. The CDR3 coding sequence is TGTGCCACCAGGAGGGCCAACAGGGGCTACGAGCAGTACTTC.

This chain connects TRBV27 to TRBJ2-3; 7 nucleotides align to TRBD2. J lost 8 bases, V lost 8 bases, and 4 bases had no gene match. This CDR3 comprises 11 residues. CDR1 and CDR2 from the germline V gene are MNHEY and SMNVEV (reference sequence). CDR3 nucleotide sequence: TGTGCCAGCGGGAGCGGGGCTACGCAGTATTTT. Translation gives CASGSGATQYF.

The gene calls are TRBV7-2 and TRBJ2-7; a weak D match, TRBD2 (6 bases). The CDR3 loop spans 14 amino acids. The germline gives CDR1 SGHTA, CDR2 FQGNSA. Trimming took 2 bases from V and 2 from J, leaving 10 bases between them. The CDR3 sequence: CASSLSEGTYEQYF. CDR3 bases: TGTGCCAGCAGCTTATCGGAGGGCACCTACGAGCAGTACTTC.

The chain joins TRBV7-2 to TRBJ2-5; D is unresolved. V lost 1 base, J lost 2 bases, and 17 bases lay in between. CDR3 length equals 17 residues. CDR1 and CDR2 from the germline V gene are SGHTA and FQGNSA. The CDR3 is CASSLEAVLRSQETQYF. In DNA, the CDR3 is TGTGCCAGCAGCTTAGAGGCAGTCCTCAGAAGTCAAGAGACCCAGTACTTC.

The sample holds a few counts of this clone. The V and J genes are TRBV28 and TRBJ2-1; perhaps D is TRBD1 or TRBD2 (6 bases each). V lost 6 bases and J lost 8, with 17 bases in between. This CDR3 spans 14 amino acids. Germline V gene data show CDR1 as MDHEN and CDR2 as SYDVKM. The DNA for the CDR3 is TGTGCCAGCAGAAGGGGGAGGCCTAAGTATGAGCAGTTCTTC. Translated: CASRRGRPKYEQFF.

By share, this clone ranks as medium-sized. This chain joins TRBV29-1 and TRBJ1-2; TRBD1 might be the D (6 bases). The V gene lost 6 bases and the J gene lost 8 bases, with 19 bases spanning the gap. Per the germline V gene, CDR1 is SQVTM and CDR2 is ANQGSEA. The CDR3 contains 13 residues. This CDR3 is CSVKGGGTGGYTF. The CDR3 DNA reads TGCAGCGTCAAAGGGGGAGGAACTGGGGGCTACACCTTC.

The chain recombines TRBV27 with TRBJ1-4; no firm D call. Trimming took off 6 bases at V and 5 bases at J, with 10 bases between the two ends. Germline V gives CDR1 MNHEY, CDR2 SMNVEV (reference sequence). The CDR3 totals 13 residues. DNA of the CDR3: TGTGCCAGCAGCCAAGGGCAGAATGAAAAACTGTTTTTT. Translated: CASSQGQNEKLFF.

This chain connects TRBV28 to TRBJ1-1; tentative D call: TRBD1 (6 bases). Trimming removed 6 bases from V and 2 bases from J, with 10 bases in between. From germline, CDR1 is MDHEN and CDR2 SYDVKM. CDR3 length: 13 residues. CDR3 region: CASRPGTNTEAFF. The CDR3 bases are TGTGCCAGCAGGCCCGGGACAAACACTGAAGCTTTCTTT.

This clone has a handful of counts. The rearrangement uses TRBV21-1 and TRBJ1-1; TRBD1 is taken as the D call from the table, unchecked against the DNA. TRBV21-1 represents a pseudogene. CDR3 length equals 12 residues. The CDR3, as DNA: TGTGCCAGCTTTACACCGAACACTGAAGCTTTCTTT. Protein sequence: CASFTPNTEAFF.

The CDR3 nucleotides are TGTGCCAGCCGGGTGAACACTGAAGCTTTCTTT. This codes for CASRVNTEAFF. The rearrangement joins TRBV2 to TRBJ1-1, with no clear D. The V and J ends lost 8 bases and 0 bases respectively, with 4 bases between them. In germline, CDR1 is SNHLY, CDR2 FYNNEI. The CDR3 consists of 11 residues.

The genes are TRBV5-1 and TRBJ1-1, with a possible D match to TRBD1 (5 bases). V gave up 4 bases and J gave up 5 bases, with 15 bases separating them. Looked up from germline, CDR1 is SGHRS and CDR2 is YFSETQ. The CDR3 sequence is 14 residues long. CDR3 protein: CASSDDSLRTEAFF. CDR3 DNA: TGCGCCAGCAGCGACGACAGTTTGAGAACTGAAGCTTTCTTT.

The rearrangement links TRBV14 to TRBJ2-7; TRBD2 matches at 10 bases. Germline V gene sequence: CDR1 SGHDN, CDR2 FVKESK. CDR3 size: 16 residues. V lost 6 bases to trimming and J lost 3 bases; unmatched junction nucleotides: 11. CDR3 in amino acids: CASRGAGLADFYEQYF. CDR3 DNA: TGTGCCAGCAGGGGGGCTGGACTAGCGGACTTCTACGAGCAGTACTTC.

Only a few counts were recorded for this clone. The V gene is TRBV7-8, the J gene TRBJ2-7; D ambiguous. Germline V gene lookup returns CDR1 SGHVS and CDR2 FQNEAQ. The CDR3 totals 18 residues. The V end lost 5 bases, the J end lost 0 bases, and 23 bases lay between the germline ends. CDR3 nucleotide sequence: TGTGCCAGCAGCCACAGACGGAGACGGGCAGGAAGCTCCTACGAGCAGTACTTC. Translating it yields CASSHRRRRAGSSYEQYF.

The V call is TRBV7-3, the J call TRBJ1-1, with D unresolved. The CDR3 length is 15 residues. V lost 4 bases to trimming and J lost 4 bases, with 16 bases between them. CDR1 SGHTA and CDR2 FQGTGA come from the germline V gene. The CDR3 nucleotides read TGTGCCAGCAGCTCATCGGGGTCTCTGGGCACTGAAGCTTTCTTT. It yields the protein CASSSSGSLGTEAFF.

V gene TRBV7-2 combines with J gene TRBJ2-5; tentatively, D is TRBD1 (5 bases). The germline V and J ends were trimmed by 5 bases and 5 bases, with 15 bases remaining between them. This CDR3 has 14 amino acids. The germline gives CDR1 SGHTA, CDR2 FQGNSA. Written as DNA, the CDR3 is TGTGCCAGCAGCCCCCTTCAAAGGGGCGAGACCCAGTACTTC. It yields the protein CASSPLQRGETQYF.